Shown below are 4 T cell receptor beta chains from a single sample sequenced in a study of CD8+CD57+ T cells in acquired aplastic anemia. The template used for profiling TCR beta VDJ and CDR3 was genomic DNA. TCRdb reprocessed the reads with MiXCR, giving one entry per CDR3 protein. The profile covers some 290,000 distinct CDR3 sequences, with around 60% appearing a single time and around 7.6% taken by the ten largest. Sequenced: sorted CD4+, CD8+, or CD8+CD57+ T cells (not recorded which) from PBMCs. The receptors shown here come from a human donor with severe aplastic anemia or a healthy control (not recorded which).

The chain has TRBV5-5 and TRBJ2-7, with TRBD2 identical over 12 bases. The V segment lost 6 bases and the J segment 3 bases; nucleotides outside the gene matches: 4. The length of the CDR3 is 14 residues. Germline values: CDR1 SGHKS, CDR2 YYEKEE (reference sequence). CDR3 in amino acids: CASKWTSGDYEQYF. The CDR3 DNA is TGTGCCAGCAAGTGGACTAGCGGGGACTACGAGCAGTACTTC.

In its sample, this clonotype was seen many times. The CDR3 DNA reads TGTGCCAGCCTGGGGGCAACCAGGAAACTGTTTTTT. Its translation: CASLGATRKLFF. This chain uses TRBV19 with TRBJ1-4; D may be TRBD1 (6 bases). Trimming left V 9 bases short and J 11 bases short, with 16 bases between. Germline CDR1 reads LNHDA; CDR2 reads SQIVND (reference sequence). The CDR3 runs 12 residues.

The chain couples TRBV7-6 to TRBJ2-7; the D call may be TRBD1 or TRBD2 (6 bases each). The CDR3 is made up of 13 amino acids. Trimming took off 5 bases at V and 6 bases at J, with 14 bases between the two ends. Germline V lookup: CDR1 SGHVS, CDR2 FNYEAQ. The CDR3 DNA reads as TGTGCCAGCAGCCAGGGGACTTTGCCCGAGCAGTACTTC. Its protein product is CASSQGTLPEQYF.

This clonotype turned up a few times. The chain carries TRBV20-1 and TRBJ1-4; D call uncertain. The V and J ends lost 1 base and 7 bases respectively, with 13 bases between them. Germline values: CDR1 DFQATT, CDR2 SNEGSKA (reference sequence). This CDR3 spans 14 amino acids. CDR3 DNA: TGCAGTGCTAGAGTCACGGAGTTGGTTGAAAAACTGTTTTTT. Its translation is CSARVTELVEKLFF.